The TCR beta chain described here comes from a study of blood T cell repertoires in COVID-19. Overall study context: The United States, Italy and Spain provided the acute and convalescent COVID-19 samples. PBMCs, B-cell-depleted T cells, or T cells were the source of the cDNA or gDNA that made up the material.

Study processing details: Estimation of nucleated cell counts was performed using reference gene primer amplification. Sequenced by immunoSEQ multiplex PCR; TCRdb stores in-frame clones only, minus some. The V and J calls and clone size come from that table; D and trimming were worked out from the DNA. The table includes approximately 61,000 clones, approximately 83% detected once. The CDR3 runs to 13 residues. CDR1 is LGHDT and CDR2 is YNNKEL in the germline V gene (reference sequence). With 2 bases removed from V and 4 bases from J, the gap between germline ends came to 6 bases. The sequence derives from a human donor in a cohort sampled during active COVID-19. Sequenced input: peripheral blood. The rearrangement joins TRBV3-1 (or the pseudogene TRBV3-2) to TRBJ2-1, with D unclear. CDR3 protein: CASSQSVYNEQFF. CDR3 in DNA: TGTGCCAGCAGCCAATCGGTGTACAATGAGCAGTTCTTC.